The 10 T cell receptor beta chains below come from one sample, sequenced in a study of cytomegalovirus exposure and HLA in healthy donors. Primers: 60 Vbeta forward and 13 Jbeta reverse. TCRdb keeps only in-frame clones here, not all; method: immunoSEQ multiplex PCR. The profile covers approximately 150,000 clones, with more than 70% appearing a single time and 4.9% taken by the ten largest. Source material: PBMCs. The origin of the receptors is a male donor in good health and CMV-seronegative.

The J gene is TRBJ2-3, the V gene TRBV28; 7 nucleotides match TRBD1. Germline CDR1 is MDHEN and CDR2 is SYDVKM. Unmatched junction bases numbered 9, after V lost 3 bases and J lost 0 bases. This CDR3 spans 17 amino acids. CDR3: CASSFPSTGSSTDTQYF. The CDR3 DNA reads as TGTGCCAGCAGTTTCCCATCGACAGGGTCTAGCACAGATACGCAGTATTTT.

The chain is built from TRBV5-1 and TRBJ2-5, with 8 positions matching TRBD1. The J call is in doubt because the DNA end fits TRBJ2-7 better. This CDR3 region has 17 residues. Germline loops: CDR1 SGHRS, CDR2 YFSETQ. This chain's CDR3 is CASSLGLSGGATYEQYF. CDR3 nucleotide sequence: TGCGCCAGCAGCCTGGGGCTCTCAGGGGGCGCGACCTACGAGCAGTACTTC.

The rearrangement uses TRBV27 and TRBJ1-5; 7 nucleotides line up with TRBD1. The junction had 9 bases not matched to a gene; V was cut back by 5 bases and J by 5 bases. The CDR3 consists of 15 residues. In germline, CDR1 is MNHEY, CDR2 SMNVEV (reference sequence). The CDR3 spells CASSPKGTAYQPQHF. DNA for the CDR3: TGTGCCAGCAGTCCAAAAGGGACAGCATATCAGCCCCAGCATTTT.

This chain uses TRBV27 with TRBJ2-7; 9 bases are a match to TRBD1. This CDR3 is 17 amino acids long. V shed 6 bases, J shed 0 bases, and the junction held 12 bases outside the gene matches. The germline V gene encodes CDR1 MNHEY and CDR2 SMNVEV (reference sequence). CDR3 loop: CASSPRRQGVGSYEQYF. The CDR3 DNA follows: TGTGCCAGCAGCCCACGCCGACAGGGGGTTGGCTCCTACGAGCAGTACTTC.

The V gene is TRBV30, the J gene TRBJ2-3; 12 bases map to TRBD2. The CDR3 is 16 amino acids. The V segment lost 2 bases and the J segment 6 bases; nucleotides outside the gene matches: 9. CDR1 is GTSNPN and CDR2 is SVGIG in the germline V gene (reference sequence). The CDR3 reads CAWSKASGRVGDTQYF. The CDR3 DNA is TGTGCCTGGAGTAAAGCTAGCGGGAGGGTAGGGGATACGCAGTATTTT.

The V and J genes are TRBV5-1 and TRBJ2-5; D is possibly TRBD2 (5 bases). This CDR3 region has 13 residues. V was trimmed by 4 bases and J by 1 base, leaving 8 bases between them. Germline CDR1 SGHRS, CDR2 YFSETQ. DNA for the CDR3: TGCGCCAGCAGCGTAACTAGCCAAGAGACCCAGTACTTC. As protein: CASSVTSQETQYF.

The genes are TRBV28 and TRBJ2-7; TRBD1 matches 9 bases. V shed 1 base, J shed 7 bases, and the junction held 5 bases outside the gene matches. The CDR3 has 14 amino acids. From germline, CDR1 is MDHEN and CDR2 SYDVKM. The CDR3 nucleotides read TGTGCCAGCAGTTTATTAGGGACAGGGAAGGAGCAGTACTTC. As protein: CASSLLGTGKEQYF.

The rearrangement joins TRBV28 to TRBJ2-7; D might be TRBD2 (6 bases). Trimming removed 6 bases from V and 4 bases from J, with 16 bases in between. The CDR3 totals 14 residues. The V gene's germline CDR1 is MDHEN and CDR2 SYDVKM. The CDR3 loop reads CASRRATGEYEQYF. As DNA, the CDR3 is TGTGCCAGCAGGAGAGCGACGGGGGAATACGAGCAGTACTTC.

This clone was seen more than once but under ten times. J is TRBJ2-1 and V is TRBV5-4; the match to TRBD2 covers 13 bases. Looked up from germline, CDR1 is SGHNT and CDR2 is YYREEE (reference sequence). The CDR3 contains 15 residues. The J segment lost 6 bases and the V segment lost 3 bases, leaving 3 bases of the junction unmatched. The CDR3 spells CASSSGLAGPNEQFF. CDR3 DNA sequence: TGTGCCAGCAGCTCGGGACTAGCGGGACCCAATGAGCAGTTCTTC.

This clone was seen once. DNA of the CDR3: TGTGCCAGCAGCTTACAGACTAGCGGCTATTACAATGAGCAGTTCTTC. Translation: CASSLQTSGYYNEQFF. The chain recombines TRBV7-2 with TRBJ2-1; 9 nucleotides agree with TRBD2. CDR1 and CDR2 (germline): SGHTA, FQGNSA. V lost 2 bases and J lost 4; bases outside the gene matches: 6. There are 16 residues in the CDR3.